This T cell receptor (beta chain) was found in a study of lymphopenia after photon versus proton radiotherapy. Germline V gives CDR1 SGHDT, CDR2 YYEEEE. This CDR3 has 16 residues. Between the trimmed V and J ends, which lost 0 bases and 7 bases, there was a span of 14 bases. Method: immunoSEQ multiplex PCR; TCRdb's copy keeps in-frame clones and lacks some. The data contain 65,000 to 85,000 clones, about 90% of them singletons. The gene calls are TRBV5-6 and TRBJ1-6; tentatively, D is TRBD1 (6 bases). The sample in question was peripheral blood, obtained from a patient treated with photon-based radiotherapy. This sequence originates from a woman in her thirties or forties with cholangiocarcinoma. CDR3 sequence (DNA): TGTGCCAGCAGCTTGGCCAGGGGCAGGATGAATTCACCCCTCCACTTT. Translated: CASSLARGRMNSPLHF.